Below are 21 T cell receptor beta chains sequenced from a single sample in a study of cytomegalovirus exposure and HLA in healthy donors. Primers: 60 Vbeta forward and 13 Jbeta reverse. The repertoire was sequenced with immunoSEQ multiplex PCR; TCRdb's copy has only in-frame clones and lacks some. The repertoire holds about 230,000 clones, about 89% seen once, with 0.9% to 1.1% in the top ten. Sequencing input: PBMCs. These receptors all come from a woman aged 18 to 35 in good health and CMV-seronegative.

The genes are TRBV7-2 and TRBJ2-2, with a possible D match to TRBD2 (5 bases). The CDR3 covers 17 residues. V gave up 3 bases and J gave up 0 bases, with 14 bases separating them. Germline loops: CDR1 SGHTA, CDR2 FQGNSA. The CDR3: CASSFDLRTANTGELFF. The CDR3 DNA reads TGTGCCAGCAGCTTCGACCTTAGGACTGCGAACACCGGGGAGCTGTTTTTT. The full variable domain, in which reference TRBV7-2 and TRBJ2-2 provide the parts outside the CDR3, is GAGVSQSPSNKVTEKGKDVELRCDPISGHTALYWYRQSLGQGLEFLIYFQGNSAPDKSGLPSDRFSAERTGGSVSTLTIQRTQQEDSAVYLCASSFDLRTANTGELFFGEGSRLTVL.

This chain connects TRBV7-2 to TRBJ2-2; possible D gene TRBD1, 5 bases. Germline V CDR1 and CDR2: SGHTA, FQGNSA. V was cut by 1 base and J by 6 bases, with 12 bases left in between. This CDR3 is 15 amino acids long. The CDR3 DNA reads as TGTGCCAGCAGCTTAGATCAGGGCGCGGCCGGGGAGCTGTTTTTT. This gives the protein CASSLDQGAAGELFF.

This clone was detected a few times. This chain connects TRBV7-8 to TRBJ2-7, with D unresolved. V was pared by 3 bases and J by 2 bases, with 5 bases between. The CDR3 spans 12 residues. Germline CDR1 and CDR2: SGHVS and FQNEAQ. CDR3 region: CASSLSAYEQYF. Here the CDR3 DNA reads TGTGCCAGCAGCTTGTCAGCCTACGAGCAGTACTTC. Drawing the rest from reference TRBV7-8 and TRBJ2-7, the complete variable domain is GAGVSQSPRYKVAKRGQDVALRCDPISGHVSLFWYQQALGQGPEFLTYFQNEAQLDKSGLPSDRFFAERPEGSVSTLKIQRTQQEDSAVYLCASSLSAYEQYFGPGTRLTVT.

This clone was recorded once. The chain carries TRBV29-1 and TRBJ1-1; unclear D gene. The CDR3 sequence is 14 residues long. V lost 4 bases to trimming and J lost 6 bases, with 18 bases between them. The V gene's germline CDR1 is SQVTM and CDR2 ANQGSEA. The CDR3 sequence: CSVGFAGRLPEAFF. The DNA for the CDR3 is TGCAGCGTTGGTTTCGCGGGTCGGCTACCTGAAGCTTTCTTT.

The V gene is TRBV10-1, the J gene TRBJ2-1, with 11 positions matching TRBD2. Germline V gene sequence: CDR1 WNHNN, CDR2 SYGVQD (reference sequence). Trimming took 6 bases from V and 1 from J; bases not matched to a gene: 14. The CDR3 extends over 19 amino acids. CDR3 DNA sequence: TGCGCCAGCAGGGAACGCCTTTTCCTAGCGGGAGGTTCCTACAATGAGCAGTTCTTC. This sequence encodes CASRERLFLAGGSYNEQFF.

V gene TRBV25-1 combines with J gene TRBJ2-7; 7 nucleotides line up with TRBD1. CDR3 length: 13 residues. Germline V lookup: CDR1 MGHDK, CDR2 SYGVNS. Trimming removed 5 bases from V and 3 bases from J; junction bases left unmatched: 4. The CDR3, as DNA: TGTGCCAGCAGTCGACAGGGAGACTACGAGCAGTACTTC. Amino acid sequence: CASSRQGDYEQYF.

The chain uses TRBV4-3 and TRBJ2-3, with TRBD2 as a possible D gene (6 bases). The germline V gene has CDR1 LGHNA and CDR2 YSLEER. There are 13 residues in the CDR3. V was shortened by 5 bases and J by 5 bases, with 11 bases between the two germline ends. The CDR3 bases are TGCGCCAGCAGCTCAACTAGCCTAGATACGCAGTATTTT. Translated: CASSSTSLDTQYF.

J is TRBJ2-7 and V is TRBV4-3; TRBD2 matches 12 bases. V lost 1 base, J lost 2 bases, and 9 bases stayed unmatched. This CDR3 is 18 amino acids long. Germline CDR1 reads LGHNA; CDR2 reads YSLEER. Here the CDR3 reads CASSQVRPTSGGTYEQYF. The CDR3 nucleotides read TGCGCCAGCAGCCAAGTCAGGCCGACTAGCGGGGGTACCTACGAGCAGTACTTC.

The chain has TRBV2 and TRBJ1-1; 9 nucleotides agree with TRBD1. The CDR3 loop spans 15 amino acids. The V gene's germline CDR1 is SNHLY and CDR2 FYNNEI. Unmatched junction bases numbered 7, after V lost 3 bases and J lost 5 bases. CDR3 residues: CASSDAGTGTTEAFF. The DNA for the CDR3 is TGTGCCAGCAGTGATGCCGGGACAGGGACGACTGAAGCTTTCTTT. The full variable domain, its missing parts supplied by reference TRBV2 and TRBJ1-1, is EPEVTQTPSHQVTQMGQEVILRCVPISNHLYFYWYRQILGQKVEFLVSFYNNEISEKSEIFDDQFSVERPDGSNFTLKIRSTKLEDSAMYFCASSDAGTGTTEAFFGQGTRLTVV.

This CDR3 is CASSGRGSGNTIYF. The CDR3 nucleotides read TGTGCCAGCAGTGGTAGAGGTTCTGGAAACACCATATATTTT. The rearrangement links TRBV2 to TRBJ1-3, with unresolved D. Germline V lookup: CDR1 SNHLY, CDR2 FYNNEI. The CDR3 has 14 amino acids. V was cut by 4 bases and J by 1 base, with 8 bases left in between.

The chain uses TRBV29-1 and TRBJ2-5; tentative D call: TRBD2 (6 bases). This CDR3 has 13 residues. With 8 bases removed from V and 1 base from J, the gap between germline ends came to 14 bases. Germline lookup yields CDR1 SQVTM and CDR2 ANQGSEA. The CDR3 spells CSTRSGGQETQYF. The CDR3 DNA sequence: TGCAGCACCCGGTCCGGGGGCCAAGAGACCCAGTACTTC.

The count of this clone is one. This sequence joins TRBV11-2 and TRBJ2-7, with D maybe TRBD2 (6 bases). Germline loops: CDR1 SGHAT, CDR2 FQNNGV. The CDR3 is made up of 16 amino acids. Between the trimmed V and J ends, which lost 5 bases and 2 bases, there was a span of 19 bases. The chain's CDR3 is CASSTPRGSATYEQYF. The CDR3 DNA sequence: TGTGCCAGCAGCACTCCCCGGGGGAGCGCGACCTACGAGCAGTACTTC.

This clone was detected once. The V call is TRBV7-9, the J call TRBJ2-1, with a tentative D call TRBD2 (5 bases). Germline V gene sequence: CDR1 SEHNR, CDR2 FQNEAQ (reference sequence). The V and J ends lost 4 bases and 4 bases respectively, with 14 bases between them. This CDR3 contains 15 residues. In DNA form, the CDR3 reads TGTGCCAGCAGCTCAGTCGGAAGCGGTTACAATGAGCAGTTCTTC. It yields the protein CASSSVGSGYNEQFF.

This chain connects TRBV10-2 to TRBJ2-7; TRBD2 is a possible D gene (5 bases). Looked up from germline, CDR1 is WSHSY and CDR2 is SAAADI. Deletions cut 6 bases from V and 7 bases from J, with 13 bases between. The CDR3 loop spans 12 amino acids. CDR3 sequence reads: CASRRMREEQYF. The DNA for the CDR3 is TGCGCCAGCAGGCGAATGAGGGAGGAGCAGTACTTC.

The chain employs TRBV19 and TRBJ1-3, with D maybe TRBD1 (5 bases). Per the germline V gene, CDR1 is LNHDA and CDR2 is SQIVND (reference sequence). Deletions cut 1 base from V and 4 bases from J, with 8 bases between. This CDR3 spans 14 amino acids. In DNA, the CDR3 is TGTGCCAGTAGTATAGGTGGGGCCGGAAACACCATATATTTT. Translating gives CASSIGGAGNTIYF.

This clone was seen a handful of times. The sample carries other DNA sequences with the same CDR3. This chain links TRBV9 with TRBJ2-1; D may be TRBD1 (6 bases). CDR1 and CDR2 (germline): SGDLS, YYNGEE. CDR3 length equals 13 residues. With 2 bases removed from V and 8 bases from J, the gap between germline ends came to 11 bases. CDR3 loop: CASSVVSGDEQFF. Written as DNA, the CDR3 is TGTGCCAGCAGCGTGGTCTCAGGGGATGAGCAGTTCTTC.

This clone was recorded a few times. The rearrangement joins TRBV14 to TRBJ1-1; unclear D gene. This CDR3 has 13 residues. The germline V gene encodes CDR1 SGHDN and CDR2 FVKESK. Trimming took off 4 bases at V and 5 bases at J, with 11 bases between the two ends. The CDR3 here is CASSPGVLTEAFF. The CDR3 nucleotides read TGTGCCAGCAGCCCCGGGGTGTTAACTGAAGCTTTCTTT. Based on the CDR3 plus reference TRBV14 and TRBJ1-1, the full variable domain is EAGVTQFPSHSVIEKGQTVTLRCDPISGHDNLYWYRRVMGKEIKFLLHFVKESKQDESGMPNNRFLAERTGGTYSTLKVQPAELEDSGVYFCASSPGVLTEAFFGQGTRLTVV.

This clone has just one count. The chain combines TRBV30 with TRBJ2-2; 8 bases are a match to TRBD2. This CDR3 contains 17 residues. V trimming: 1 base; J trimming: 4 bases; junction bases outside the gene matches: 11. In germline, CDR1 is GTSNPN, CDR2 SVGIG (reference sequence). This chain's CDR3 is CAWSGETSVGSTGELFF. CDR3 nucleotides: TGTGCCTGGAGTGGAGAGACTAGCGTCGGGAGCACCGGGGAGCTGTTTTTT.

This CDR3 reads CASSLGLGDYEQYF. CDR3 DNA sequence: TGTGCCAGCAGCTTGGGACTAGGGGACTACGAGCAGTACTTC. V usage is TRBV13 and J usage is TRBJ2-7; 8 nucleotides line up with TRBD2. J was trimmed by 3 bases and V by 3 bases; bases with no gene match: 4. This CDR3 spans 14 amino acids. Germline loops: CDR1 PRHDT, CDR2 FYEKMQ (reference sequence).

The chain has TRBV9 and TRBJ1-1; 8 bases are a match to TRBD1. This CDR3 has 15 residues. The germline gives CDR1 SGDLS, CDR2 YYNGEE. J was trimmed by 4 bases and V by 0 bases; bases with no gene match: 5. CDR3 amino acids: CASSVVGTGGTEAFF. CDR3 in DNA: TGTGCCAGCAGCGTAGTAGGAACAGGGGGCACTGAAGCTTTCTTT.

J is TRBJ2-3 and V is TRBV5-1, with TRBD1 identical over 7 bases. CDR1 is SGHRS and CDR2 is YFSETQ in the germline V gene. J lost 5 bases, V lost 1 base, and 4 bases had no gene match. This CDR3 spans 14 amino acids. The CDR3 region is CASSLTQGVDTQYF. DNA for the CDR3: TGCGCCAGCAGCTTGACGCAGGGGGTAGATACGCAGTATTTT.